These T cell receptor beta chains were read from a single sample in a study of response to subunit inactivated influenza vaccine. One entry per CDR3 protein, called by TCRdb with MiXCR from the RT-PCR reads. This sample has over 650,000 distinct CDR3 sequences; approximately 18% occur once, and the top ten carry around 9.9%. This sample comprised PBMCs from blood, obtained about 5 days after vaccination. These receptors were taken from a man aged 45-65 years who received an inactivated influenza vaccine. CDR3s include the opening cysteine and the closing phenylalanine or tryptophan. Fields, in order: CDR3 protein, CDR3 DNA, CDR3 length, clone size, D gene, V gene, J gene. D genes are given only for firm matches. Not all rows give a size; the values are once, few, many and, for expanded clones, a class.

CASSLNQGDTQYF	TGTGCCAGCAGTTTGAATCAAGGGGATACGCAGTATTTT	13	few	-	TRBV12-3/TRBV12-4	TRBJ2-3
CASSYSTTEGEQFF	TGTGCCAGCAGTTACTCGACGACAGAAGGTGAGCAGTTCTTC	14	-	-	TRBV6-5	TRBJ2-1
CASSFLAGVSEQYF	TGTGCCAGCAGCTTTCTAGCGGGAGTCAGCGAGCAGTACTTC	14	-	TRBD2	TRBV11-2	TRBJ2-7
CASSLVYKETQYF	TGTGCCAGCAGCTTAGTCTACAAAGAGACCCAGTACTTC	13	-	-	TRBV7-2	TRBJ2-5
CSVRPALYNEQFF	TGCAGCGTGAGACCTGCTCTCTACAATGAGCAGTTCTTC	13	many	-	TRBV29-1	TRBJ2-1
CASSDGVGPQYF	TGCGCCAGCAGTGATGGGGTGGGTCCGCAGTATTTT	12	-	-	TRBV10-2	TRBJ2-3
CSARGSPSYEQYF	TGCAGTGCTAGGGGTAGTCCTTCTTACGAGCAGTACTTC	13	-	-	TRBV20-1	TRBJ2-7
CASSLGTSGGLGTQYF	TGTGCCAGCAGTTTAGGGACTAGCGGGGGCCTAGGGACCCAGTACTTC	16	-	TRBD2	TRBV12-3/TRBV12-4	TRBJ2-5
CATSDGTGWNYEQYF	TGTGCCACCAGTGACGGGACAGGGTGGAATTACGAGCAGTACTTC	15	-	TRBD1	TRBV24-1	TRBJ2-7
CSAIAGGLDEQYF	TGCAGTGCTATAGCGGGAGGGTTGGACGAGCAGTACTTC	13	-	TRBD2	TRBV20-1	TRBJ2-7
CSVVSPWGRISTDTQYF	TGCAGCGTTGTGTCCCCGTGGGGGCGGATCTCCACAGATACGCAGTATTTT	17	-	-	TRBV29-1	TRBJ2-3
CASSVYQREGLYNEQFF	TGTGCCAGCAGTGTATACCAACGGGAGGGCCTCTACAATGAGCAGTTCTTC	17	-	TRBD2	TRBV6-1	TRBJ2-1
CASSYSIPGGNQPQHF	TGTGCCAGCAGTTACTCGATTCCGGGAGGGAATCAGCCCCAGCATTTT	16	-	-	TRBV6-5	TRBJ1-5
CASSYSDRGTGELFF	TGTGCCAGCAGTTACTCGGACAGGGGAACCGGGGAGCTGTTTTTT	15	few	TRBD1	TRBV6-5	TRBJ2-2
CSVDGVTGELFF	TGCAGCGTTGACGGGGTCACCGGGGAGCTGTTTTTT	12	once	-	TRBV29-1	TRBJ2-2
CASSQDTASAKSKFF	TGCGCCAGCAGCCAAGATACAGCTAGCGCAAAGAGTAAGTTCTTC	15	few	-	TRBV4-3	TRBJ2-1
CASSLLGLSTQYF	TGTGCCAGCAGTTTATTAGGGTTATCTACGCAGTATTTT	13	-	-	TRBV27	TRBJ2-3
CASSEGTYEQYF	TGCGCCAGCAGTGAAGGAACCTACGAGCAGTACTTC	12	-	-	TRBV10-2	TRBJ2-7
CASSFTGSGETQYF	TGTGCCAGCAGTTTTACAGGGTCCGGGGAGACCCAGTACTTC	14	-	-	TRBV5-5	TRBJ2-5
CASSELGLKGNEQFF	TGTGCCAGCAGTGAACTGGGACTAAAGGGCAATGAGCAGTTCTTC	15	few	TRBD2	TRBV6-1	TRBJ2-1
CSARRGRNEAFF	TGCAGTGCCCGGAGGGGGAGGAATGAAGCTTTCTTT	12	-	-	TRBV20-1	TRBJ1-1
CASSRSGVVTGELFF	TGTGCCAGCAGCCGTAGCGGGGTGGTCACCGGGGAGCTGTTTTTT	15	-	TRBD2	TRBV7-2	TRBJ2-2
CATSRLGRETQYF	TGTGCCACCAGCAGACTCGGGAGGGAGACCCAGTACTTC	13	few	TRBD2	TRBV15	TRBJ2-5
CASSLGWGELFF	TGTGCCAGCAGCTTGGGTTGGGGGGAGCTGTTTTTT	12	-	-	TRBV12-3/TRBV12-4	TRBJ2-2
CASSVDSTAIQYF	TGTGCCAGCAGCGTAGATTCTACGGCCATTCAGTACTTC	13	-	-	TRBV9	TRBJ2-4
CASGGQNTDTQYF	TGTGCCAGCGGTGGACAGAACACAGATACGCAGTATTTT	13	-	-	TRBV6-2/TRBV6-3	TRBJ2-3
CAISVGGSYEQYF	TGTGCCATCAGTGTCGGAGGCTCCTACGAGCAGTACTTC	13	-	-	TRBV10-3	TRBJ2-7
CASSDRGISGANVLTF	TGTGCCAGTAGTGACAGGGGGATCTCTGGGGCCAACGTCCTGACTTTC	16	-	TRBD1	TRBV19	TRBJ2-6
CASRPRKGLQPQHF	TGTGCCAGCAGGCCCAGGAAGGGACTCCAGCCCCAGCATTTT	14	few	-	TRBV6-1	TRBJ1-5
CASRPRRFGDNEQFF	TGTGCCAGCAGACCCAGGAGGTTTGGTGACAATGAGCAGTTCTTC	15	-	-	TRBV6-2/TRBV6-3	TRBJ2-1
CSVEERGETQYF	TGCAGCGTTGAAGAAAGGGGAGAGACCCAGTACTTC	12	few	-	TRBV29-1	TRBJ2-5
CASSFLGQFNQPQHF	TGTGCCAGCAGTTTTCTTGGCCAGTTCAATCAGCCCCAGCATTTT	15	-	-	TRBV12-3/TRBV12-4	TRBJ1-5
CSAGTAKNIQYF	TGCAGCGCCGGGACAGCCAAAAACATTCAGTACTTC	12	few	-	TRBV29-1	TRBJ2-4
CASRLTPGTEQFF	TGTGCCAGCAGACTAACCCCGGGTACTGAGCAGTTCTTC	13	-	-	TRBV11-2	TRBJ2-1
CSAPEQGYQETQYF	TGCAGTGCACCCGAACAGGGCTATCAAGAGACCCAGTACTTC	14	-	-	TRBV20-1	TRBJ2-5
CASTWSGSHIQYF	TGTGCCAGCACCTGGAGCGGGAGCCACATTCAGTACTTC	13	few	TRBD2	TRBV7-2	TRBJ2-4
CASSETGRGAYGYTF	TGTGCCAGCAGTGAAACAGGCAGGGGAGCCTATGGCTACACCTTC	15	few	-	TRBV6-1	TRBJ1-2
CSARDHINQPQHF	TGCAGTGCTAGAGATCACATCAATCAGCCCCAGCATTTT	13	few	-	TRBV20-1	TRBJ1-5
CATTTDRVNRETQYF	TGCGCCACTACAACCGACAGGGTGAATCGGGAGACCCAGTACTTC	15	few	TRBD1	TRBV10-2	TRBJ2-5
CASSPGIGFTEAFF	TGTGCCAGCAGCCCGGGGATCGGGTTCACTGAAGCTTTCTTT	14	few	-	TRBV9	TRBJ1-1
CASSYTRLNEQFF	TGTGCCAGCAGTTACACTAGGTTGAATGAGCAGTTCTTC	13	-	-	TRBV6-2/TRBV6-3	TRBJ2-1
CASSTGRGETQYF	TGCGCCAGCTCCACAGGGCGGGGAGAGACCCAGTACTTC	13	-	-	TRBV5-1	TRBJ2-5
CASSSLYDEQFF	TGTGCCAGCAGCTCATTATACGATGAGCAGTTCTTC	12	few	-	TRBV7-9	TRBJ2-1
CASSTWTGGGGETQYF	TGTGCCAGCAGCACCTGGACAGGGGGCGGGGGGGAGACCCAGTACTTC	16	many	TRBD1	TRBV7-6	TRBJ2-5
CASSYSSLTYEQYF	TGTGCCAGCAGTTACTCGTCGCTCACCTACGAGCAGTACTTC	14	many	-	TRBV6-5	TRBJ2-7
CASSQEGDWRNEQFF	TGTGCCAGCAGCCAAGAAGGAGATTGGCGTAATGAGCAGTTCTTC	15	many	-	TRBV4-2	TRBJ2-1
CASSLIGNTEAFF	TGTGCCAGCAGTTTAATAGGGAACACTGAAGCTTTCTTT	13	many	-	TRBV12-3/TRBV12-4	TRBJ1-1
CASSLKQGFAGELFF	TGTGCCAGCAGCCTAAAACAGGGATTCGCCGGGGAGCTGTTTTTT	15	-	-	TRBV3-1	TRBJ2-2
CASSLGSWGLATYEQYF	TGCGCCAGCAGCTTGGGTTCCTGGGGGCTGGCAACCTACGAGCAGTACTTC	17	-	-	TRBV5-1	TRBJ2-7
CASSKSGGAKETQYF	TGTGCCAGCAGCAAAAGCGGGGGGGCCAAAGAGACCCAGTACTTC	15	-	TRBD2	TRBV13	TRBJ2-5
CASSFGLAGGPRNEQFF	TGTGCCAGCAGTTTCGGACTAGCGGGGGGCCCTCGGAATGAGCAGTTCTTC	17	-	TRBD2	TRBV12-3/TRBV12-4	TRBJ2-1
CASSLDRPNEQFF	TGCGCCAGCAGCCTGGACAGGCCAAATGAGCAGTTCTTC	13	many	TRBD1	TRBV5-1	TRBJ2-1
CASSLAGGSSTYEQYF	TGTGCCAGCAGCTTGGCGGGAGGCAGCTCCACCTACGAGCAGTACTTC	16	few	TRBD2	TRBV5-5	TRBJ2-7